This section outlines one TCR beta chain sequence together with its context. What it binds is unknown. The record originates from a study of CD8+CD57+ T cells in acquired aplastic anemia. Genomic DNA, serving as template, underwent TCR beta VDJ and CDR3 profiling. TCRdb independently ran MiXCR on the reads; one entry per CDR3 protein. Among roughly 81,000 distinct CDR3 sequences listed, more than 40% were seen once. Germline values: CDR1 LNHNV, CDR2 YYDKDF (reference sequence). Trimming took off 0 bases at V and 5 bases at J, with 7 bases between the two ends. The CDR3 extends over 13 amino acids. Findings and limits, study-wide: Comparison of patients with controls identified about 27 shared CD8+ CDR3 sequences. CD8+ Simpson's diversity showed no significant patient-control difference.

The chain combines TRBV15 with TRBJ1-2, with D maybe TRBD1 (5 bases). Input material: sorted CD4+, CD8+, or CD8+CD57+ T cells (not recorded which) from PBMCs. The sequence was collected from a human donor in good health, serving as a control. The chain's CDR3 is CATSRDGTYGYTF. For the CDR3, the DNA is TGTGCCACCAGCAGAGATGGGACTTATGGCTACACCTTC.